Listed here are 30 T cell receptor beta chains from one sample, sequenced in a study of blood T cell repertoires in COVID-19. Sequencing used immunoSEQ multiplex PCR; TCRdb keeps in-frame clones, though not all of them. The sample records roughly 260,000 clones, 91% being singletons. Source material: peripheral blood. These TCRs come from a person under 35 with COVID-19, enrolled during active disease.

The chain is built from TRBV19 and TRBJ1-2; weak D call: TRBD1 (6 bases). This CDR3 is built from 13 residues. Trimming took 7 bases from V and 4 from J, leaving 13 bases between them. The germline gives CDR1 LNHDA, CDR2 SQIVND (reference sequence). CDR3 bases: TGTGCCAGTACCCGCCAGGGGACCTATGGCTACACCTTC. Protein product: CASTRQGTYGYTF. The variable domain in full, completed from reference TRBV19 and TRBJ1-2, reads DGGITQSPKYLFRKEGQNVTLSCEQNLNHDAMYWYRQDPGQGLRLIYYSQIVNDFQKGDIAEGYSVSREKKESFPLTVTSAQKNPTAFYLCASTRQGTYGYTFGSGTRLTVV.

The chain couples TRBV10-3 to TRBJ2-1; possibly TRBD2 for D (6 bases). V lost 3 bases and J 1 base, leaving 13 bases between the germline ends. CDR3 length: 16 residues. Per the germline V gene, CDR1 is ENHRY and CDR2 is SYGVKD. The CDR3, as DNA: TGTGCCATCAGTGAATTCATGGGGGGTTCCTACAATGAGCAGTTCTTC. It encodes CAISEFMGGSYNEQFF.

CDR3 residues: CASSAGTGGFYEQYF. Here the CDR3 DNA reads TGTGCCAGTAGTGCCGGGACAGGGGGCTTTTACGAGCAGTACTTC. The gene calls are TRBV19 and TRBJ2-7, with 12 positions matching TRBD1. J lost 4 bases, V lost 5 bases, and 6 bases had no gene match. The V gene's germline CDR1 is LNHDA and CDR2 SQIVND (reference sequence). This CDR3 is built from 15 residues.

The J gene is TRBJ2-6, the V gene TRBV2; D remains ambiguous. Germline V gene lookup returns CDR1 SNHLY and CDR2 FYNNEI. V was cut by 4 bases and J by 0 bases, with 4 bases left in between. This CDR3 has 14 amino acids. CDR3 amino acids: CASSVSSGANVLTF. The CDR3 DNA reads TGTGCCAGCAGTGTCAGCTCTGGGGCCAACGTCCTGACTTTC.

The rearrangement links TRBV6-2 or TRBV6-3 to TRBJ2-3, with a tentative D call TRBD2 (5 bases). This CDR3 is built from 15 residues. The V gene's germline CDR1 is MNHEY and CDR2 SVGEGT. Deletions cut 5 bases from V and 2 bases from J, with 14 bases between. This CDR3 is CASSPSGAVTDTQYF. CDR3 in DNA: TGTGCCAGCAGTCCCTCAGGAGCGGTCACAGATACGCAGTATTTT.

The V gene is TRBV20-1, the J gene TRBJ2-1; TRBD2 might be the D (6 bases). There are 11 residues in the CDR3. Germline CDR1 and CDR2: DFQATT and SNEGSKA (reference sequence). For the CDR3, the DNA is TGCACGGGACTCTTGTACAATGAGCAGTTCTTC. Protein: CTGLLYNEQFF.

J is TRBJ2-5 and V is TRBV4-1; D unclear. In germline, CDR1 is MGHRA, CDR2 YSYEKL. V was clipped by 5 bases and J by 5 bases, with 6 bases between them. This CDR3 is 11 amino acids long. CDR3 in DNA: TGCGCCAGCAGCACCGGTGAGACCCAGTACTTC. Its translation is CASSTGETQYF.

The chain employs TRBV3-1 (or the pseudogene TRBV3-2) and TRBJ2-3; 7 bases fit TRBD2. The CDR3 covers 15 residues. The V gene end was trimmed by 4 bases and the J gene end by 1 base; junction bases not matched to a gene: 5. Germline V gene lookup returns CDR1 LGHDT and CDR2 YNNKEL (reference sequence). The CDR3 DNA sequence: TGTGCCAGCAGCCGTACTAGCGTACGCACAGATACGCAGTATTTT. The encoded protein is CASSRTSVRTDTQYF.

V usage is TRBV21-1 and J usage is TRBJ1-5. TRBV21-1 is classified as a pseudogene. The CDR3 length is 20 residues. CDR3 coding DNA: TGTGCCAGCAGCAAAGACCTAGTGAGGCCATGGTTCTATAGCAATCAGCCCCAGCATTTT. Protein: CASSKDLVRPWFYSNQPQHF.

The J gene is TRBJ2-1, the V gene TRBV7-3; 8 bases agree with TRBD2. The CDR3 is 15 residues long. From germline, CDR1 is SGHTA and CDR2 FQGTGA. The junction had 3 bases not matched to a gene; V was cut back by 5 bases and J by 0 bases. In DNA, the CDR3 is TGTGCCAGCAGCATGAGCGGGAGCTCCTACAATGAGCAGTTCTTC. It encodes CASSMSGSSYNEQFF. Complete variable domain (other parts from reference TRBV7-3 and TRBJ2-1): GAGVSQTPSNKVTEKGKYVELRCDPISGHTALYWYRQSLGQGPEFLIYFQGTGAADDSGLPNDRFFAVRPEGSVSTLKIQRTERGDSAVYLCASSMSGSSYNEQFFGPGTRLTVL.

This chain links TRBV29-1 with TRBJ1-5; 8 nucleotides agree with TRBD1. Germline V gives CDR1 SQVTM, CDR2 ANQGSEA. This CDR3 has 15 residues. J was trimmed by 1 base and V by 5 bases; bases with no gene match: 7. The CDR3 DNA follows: TGCAGCGTTCGACAGGGGTCTGGGAGCAATCAGCCCCAGCATTTT. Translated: CSVRQGSGSNQPQHF.

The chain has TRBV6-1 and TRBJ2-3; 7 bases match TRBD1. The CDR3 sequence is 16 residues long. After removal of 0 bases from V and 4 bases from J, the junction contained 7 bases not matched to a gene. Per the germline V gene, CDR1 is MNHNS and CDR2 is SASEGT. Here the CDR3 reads CASSEAGTVTSDTQYF. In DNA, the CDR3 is TGTGCCAGCAGTGAAGCTGGGACAGTGACTTCAGATACGCAGTATTTT.

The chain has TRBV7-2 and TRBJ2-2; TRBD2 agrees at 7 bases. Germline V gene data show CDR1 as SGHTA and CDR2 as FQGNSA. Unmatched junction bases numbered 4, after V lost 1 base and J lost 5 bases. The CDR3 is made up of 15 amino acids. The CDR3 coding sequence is TGTGCCAGCAGCTTAGTGGGAGGGTGGACCGGGGAGCTGTTTTTT. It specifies CASSLVGGWTGELFF. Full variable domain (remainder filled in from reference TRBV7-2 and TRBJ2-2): GAGVSQSPSNKVTEKGKDVELRCDPISGHTALYWYRQSLGQGLEFLIYFQGNSAPDKSGLPSDRFSAERTGGSVSTLTIQRTQQEDSAVYLCASSLVGGWTGELFFGEGSRLTVL.

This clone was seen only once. CDR3 DNA: TGTGCCAGCAGCGTGAACTATGAGCAGTTCTTC. It yields the protein CASSVNYEQFF. This rearrangement joins TRBV7-9 to TRBJ2-1; no clear D gene. The CDR3 has 11 residues. V shed 5 bases and J shed 8 bases, with 7 bases lying between them. The germline CDR1 and CDR2 sequences are SEHNR and FQNEAQ (reference sequence).

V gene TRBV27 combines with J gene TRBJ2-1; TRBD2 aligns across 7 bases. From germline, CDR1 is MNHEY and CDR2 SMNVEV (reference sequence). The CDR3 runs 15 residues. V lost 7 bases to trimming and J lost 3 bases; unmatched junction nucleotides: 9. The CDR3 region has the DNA TGTGCCAGCAAACTAGCGCAAGCCGGCTACAATGAGCAGTTCTTC. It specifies CASKLAQAGYNEQFF.

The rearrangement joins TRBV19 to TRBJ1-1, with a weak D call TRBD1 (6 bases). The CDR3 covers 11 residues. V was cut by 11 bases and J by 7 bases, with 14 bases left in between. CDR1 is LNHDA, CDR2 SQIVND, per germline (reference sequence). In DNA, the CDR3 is TGTGCCCTAAAGACAGGAGTTGAAGCTTTCTTT. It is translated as CALKTGVEAFF.

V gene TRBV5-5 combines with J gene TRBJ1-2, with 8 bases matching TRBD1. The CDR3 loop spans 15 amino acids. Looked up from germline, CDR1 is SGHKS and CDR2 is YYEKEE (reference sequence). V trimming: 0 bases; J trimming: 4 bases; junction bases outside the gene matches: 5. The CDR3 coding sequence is TGTGCCAGCAGCTTGGCGACAGGGGCCTTCTATGGCTACACCTTC. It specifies CASSLATGAFYGYTF.

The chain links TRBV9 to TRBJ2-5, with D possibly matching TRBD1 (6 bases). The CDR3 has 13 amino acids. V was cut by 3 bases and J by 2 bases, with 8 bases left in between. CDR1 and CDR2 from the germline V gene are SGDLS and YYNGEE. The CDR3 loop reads CASSERGQETQYF. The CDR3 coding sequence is TGTGCCAGCAGCGAGAGGGGGCAAGAGACCCAGTACTTC.

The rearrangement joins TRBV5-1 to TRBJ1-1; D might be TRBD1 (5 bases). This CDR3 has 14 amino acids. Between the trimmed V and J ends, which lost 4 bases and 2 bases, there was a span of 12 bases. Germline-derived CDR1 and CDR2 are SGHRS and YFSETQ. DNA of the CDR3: TGCGCCAGCAGCGAGGGACTTCTTAACACTGAAGCTTTCTTT. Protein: CASSEGLLNTEAFF.

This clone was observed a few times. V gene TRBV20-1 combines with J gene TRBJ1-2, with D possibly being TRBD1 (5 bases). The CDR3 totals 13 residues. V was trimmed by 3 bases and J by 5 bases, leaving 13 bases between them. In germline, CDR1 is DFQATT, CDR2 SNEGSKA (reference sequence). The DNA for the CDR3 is TGCAGTGCTAGTGATCGGGAGGGGTATGGCTACACCTTC. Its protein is CSASDREGYGYTF.

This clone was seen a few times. The CDR3 loop is CAISVGVEGNQPQHF. The CDR3 coding sequence is TGTGCCATCAGTGTAGGGGTAGAAGGCAATCAGCCCCAGCATTTT. The chain joins TRBV10-3 to TRBJ1-5; TRBD1 might be the D (5 bases). This CDR3 comprises 15 residues. Germline V gene data show CDR1 as ENHRY and CDR2 as SYGVKD. Trimming took 4 bases from V and 2 from J, leaving 12 bases between them.

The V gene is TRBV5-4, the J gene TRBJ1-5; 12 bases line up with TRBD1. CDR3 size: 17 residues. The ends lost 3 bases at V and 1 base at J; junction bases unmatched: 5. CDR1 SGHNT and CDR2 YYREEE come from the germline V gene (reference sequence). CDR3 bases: TGTGCCAGCAGCTCCTCGGGACAGGGGGCAAGCAATCAGCCCCAGCATTTT. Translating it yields CASSSSGQGASNQPQHF.

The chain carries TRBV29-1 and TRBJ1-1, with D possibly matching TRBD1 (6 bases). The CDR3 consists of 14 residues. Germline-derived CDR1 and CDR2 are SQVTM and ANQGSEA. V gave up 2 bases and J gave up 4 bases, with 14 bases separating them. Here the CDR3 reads CSVERTALATEAFF. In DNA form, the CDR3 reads TGCAGCGTTGAACGGACAGCTCTGGCCACTGAAGCTTTCTTT.

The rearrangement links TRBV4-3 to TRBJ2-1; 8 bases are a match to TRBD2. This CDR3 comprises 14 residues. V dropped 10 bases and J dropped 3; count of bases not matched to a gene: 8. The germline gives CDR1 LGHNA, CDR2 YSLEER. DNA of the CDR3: TGCGCCATCCCCCCGGGACTAGTCTACAATGAGCAGTTCTTC. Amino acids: CAIPPGLVYNEQFF.

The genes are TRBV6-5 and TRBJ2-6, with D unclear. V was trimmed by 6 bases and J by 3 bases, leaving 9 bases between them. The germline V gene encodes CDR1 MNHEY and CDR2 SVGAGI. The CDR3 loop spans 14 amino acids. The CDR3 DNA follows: TGTGCCAGCAGCCCCCTACGTGGGGCCAACGTCCTGACTTTC. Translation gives CASSPLRGANVLTF.

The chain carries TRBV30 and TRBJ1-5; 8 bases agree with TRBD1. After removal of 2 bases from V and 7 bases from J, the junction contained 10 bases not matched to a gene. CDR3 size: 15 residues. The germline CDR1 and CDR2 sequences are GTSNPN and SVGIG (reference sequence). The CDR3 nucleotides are TGTGCCTGGAGTCGGTCCGGGACAGGAACACAGCCCCAGCATTTT. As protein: CAWSRSGTGTQPQHF.

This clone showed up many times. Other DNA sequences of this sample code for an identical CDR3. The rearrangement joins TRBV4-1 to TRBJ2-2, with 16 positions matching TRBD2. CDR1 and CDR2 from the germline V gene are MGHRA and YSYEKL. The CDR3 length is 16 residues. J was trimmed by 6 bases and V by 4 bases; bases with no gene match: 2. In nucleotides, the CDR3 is TGCGCCAGCAGCCCGGGACTAGCGGGAGGGCCCGGGGAGCTGTTTTTT. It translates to CASSPGLAGGPGELFF.

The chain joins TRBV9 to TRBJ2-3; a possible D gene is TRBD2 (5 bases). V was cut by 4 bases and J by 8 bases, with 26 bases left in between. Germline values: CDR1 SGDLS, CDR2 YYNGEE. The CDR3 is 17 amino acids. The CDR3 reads CASSPRGQVFSRSTQYF. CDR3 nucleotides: TGTGCCAGCAGCCCCCGAGGGCAGGTTTTCTCGCGGTCTACGCAGTATTTT.

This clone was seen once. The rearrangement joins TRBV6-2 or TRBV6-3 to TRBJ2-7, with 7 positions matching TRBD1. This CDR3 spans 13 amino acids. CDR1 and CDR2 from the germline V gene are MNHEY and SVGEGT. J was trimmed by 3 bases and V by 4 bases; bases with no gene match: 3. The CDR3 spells CASSSGQLYEQYF. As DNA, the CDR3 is TGTGCCAGCAGTTCGGGACAGCTCTACGAGCAGTACTTC.

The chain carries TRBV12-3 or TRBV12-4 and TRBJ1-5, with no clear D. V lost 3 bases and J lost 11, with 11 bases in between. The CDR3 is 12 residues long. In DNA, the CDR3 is TGTGCCAGCAGTTTCTCTCAGCGCGCCCAGCATTTT. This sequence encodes CASSFSQRAQHF.